This record covers a single TCR beta chain. This entry comes from a study of blood T cell repertoires in COVID-19. Study as a whole: The cDNA or gDNA used as material had been derived from T cells, B-cell-depleted T cells, or PBMCs.

Looked up from germline, CDR1 is LNHDA and CDR2 is SQIVND (reference sequence). There are 16 residues in the CDR3. The J segment lost 0 bases and the V segment lost 5 bases, leaving 6 bases of the junction unmatched. Participant ages covered about 18 to 89 years across around 25 US areas. Assignment of participants to cohorts was predicated upon participant-reported clinical history. Per the original data handling: Researchers report that nucleated cell counts were estimated from reference gene primer amplification. Clones were read by immunoSEQ multiplex PCR, and TCRdb kept only the in-frame ones, dropping some. Clone size and V and J calls were adopted from that table, with D and trimming inferred from the DNA. Of 150,000 to 200,000 clones listed, approximately 73% are singletons.

The chain has TRBV19 and TRBJ1-3; TRBD1 matches at 8 bases. This TCR was sampled from a woman aged 50 to 60 with acute COVID-19. The source material was PBMCs or T cells enriched from blood (not recorded which). The CDR3 loop reads CASSSDRASSGNTIYF. The DNA of the CDR3 is TGTGCCAGTAGTTCGGACAGGGCGAGCTCTGGAAACACCATATATTTT.